Described below is a single TCR beta chain sequence and its context. Its antigen remains unidentified. Per-base qualities were not stored, and no clone one base away is much larger. The CD4+CD25-CD294- flow-through remaining after the CD25, CD56 and CD294 bead selections was collected as Th1 cells. Miltenyi superparamagnetic beads coated with subset-specific monoclonal antibodies were used for isolation of the T cell subsets. Every T cell population was isolated from peripheral blood. Ficoll separation of whole blood yielded mononuclear cells, and anti-CD14 microbeads were then used to deplete the monocytes. The isolated cell populations were resuspended in RNAprotect reagent immediately. This specimen belongs to a study of relationships among human T cell subsets (dated 2010 in TCRdb). At the level of the whole study: Sequencing was performed on eight distinct blood T cell populations: pan T, CD8 cytotoxic, regulatory, Th1, Th2, naive plus transitional, activated and memory cells. Here is what the overall study found, with its caveats: The bead-based sorting could not exclude a CD4+CD8+ double-positive population. Over 60% of CD8+ cytotoxic sequences belonged to clones with over 100 reads, whereas regulatory and Th2 subsets showed few such clones. No statistically significant differences in V, D and J usage, CDR3 length or N-nucleotide additions were observed among the seven subsets. The substantial sharing of CDR3s among Th1, Th2 and regulatory T cells was interpreted as suggesting that cell fate choices are stochastic.

The germline V and J ends show losses of 3 bases and 6 bases respectively, and no gene match explains 8 bases of the junction. From the cysteine through the phenylalanine, the CDR3 covers 15 amino acids. Just CDR3 DNA is preserved here, 45 bases in frame from base 1. As encoded in the germline V gene (reference sequence), CDR1 is SEHNR while CDR2 is FQNEAQ. Receptor libraries were prepared by multiplex PCR. The sequencer listed for this sample is 454 GS FLX. Semiquantitative ARM-PCR was used to amplify the TCR alpha and beta CDR3 regions from mRNA. In ARM-PCR, tagged nested gene-specific primers were used first, and exponential amplification was then carried out by communal superprimers. Before the first-round PCR products went through the second amplification round, exonuclease was used to remove the nested primers. The amplicons were sequenced on the 454 platform, which can rapidly sequence millions of DNA fragments without cloning bias. A read mappable to both V and J germline segments was defined as an effective read. In the source study's methods: Reads were assigned to germline V, D and J segments with IRmap, which uses pyromap, a Smith-Waterman modification adapted to 454 sequencing errors. To filter D-beta assignments, cutoffs were set at the 99th percentile of the alignment scores obtained from simulated random sequences. The amino acids between the conserved V-segment Y[YFLI]C motif and the J-segment [FW]GXGT motif were defined as CDR3. A compound Poisson process model, previously applied to large-scale EST data, was used to estimate repertoire diversity. A procedure for detecting cross-contamination was used to argue that the shared CDR3s did not come from sample contamination. TCRdb redid the processing of the public reads, applying fastp at Q25 and MiXCR, and retained in-frame beta chains. CDR3 protein duplicates are merged, each entry listing the most common genes and DNA. The V and J calls come from TCRdb's annotation, not from the publication. The sample contains 13,000 or so distinct CDR3 sequences, around 67% of them found a single time. The biggest ten clones account for roughly 27% of the sample.

The receptor comes from a man in his forties in good health. This receptor chain uses TRBV7-9 and TRBJ2-3; 8 middle bases align to TRBD1. Material: CD4+ Th1 cells sorted from blood. The cell subset or site label for this specimen denotes: CD4+CD25-CD294- T helper 1 cells. The CDR3 is CASSLMGQALDTQYF. The nucleotide sequence is given as TGTGCCAGCAGCTTGATGGGACAGGCGTTGGATACGCAGTATTTT.